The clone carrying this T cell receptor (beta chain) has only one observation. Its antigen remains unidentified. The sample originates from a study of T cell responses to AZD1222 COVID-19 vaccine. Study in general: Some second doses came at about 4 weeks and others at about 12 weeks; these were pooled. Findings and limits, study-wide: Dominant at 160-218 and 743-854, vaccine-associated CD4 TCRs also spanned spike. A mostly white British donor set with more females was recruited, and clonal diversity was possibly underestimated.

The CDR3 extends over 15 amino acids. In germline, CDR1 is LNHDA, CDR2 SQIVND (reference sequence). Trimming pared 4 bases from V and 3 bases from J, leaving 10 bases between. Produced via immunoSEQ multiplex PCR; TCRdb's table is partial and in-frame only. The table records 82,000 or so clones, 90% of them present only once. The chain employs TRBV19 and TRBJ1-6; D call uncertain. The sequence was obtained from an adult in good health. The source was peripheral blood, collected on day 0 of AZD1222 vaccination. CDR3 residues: CASSSQVFYNSPLHF. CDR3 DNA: TGTGCCAGTAGTAGCCAGGTCTTCTATAATTCACCCCTCCACTTT. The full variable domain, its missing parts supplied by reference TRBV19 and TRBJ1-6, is DGGITQSPKYLFRKEGQNVTLSCEQNLNHDAMYWYRQDPGQGLRLIYYSQIVNDFQKGDIAEGYSVSREKKESFPLTVTSAQKNPTAFYLCASSSQVFYNSPLHFGNGTRLTVT.